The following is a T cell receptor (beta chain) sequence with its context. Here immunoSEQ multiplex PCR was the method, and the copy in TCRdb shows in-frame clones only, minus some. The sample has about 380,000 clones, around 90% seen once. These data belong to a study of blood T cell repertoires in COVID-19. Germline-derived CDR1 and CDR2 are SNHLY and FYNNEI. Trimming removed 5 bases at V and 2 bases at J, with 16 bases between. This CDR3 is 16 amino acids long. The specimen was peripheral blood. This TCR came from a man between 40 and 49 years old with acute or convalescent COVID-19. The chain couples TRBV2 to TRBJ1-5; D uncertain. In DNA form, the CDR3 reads TGTGCCAGCAGTAATCAGGATTCGAGAGGCAATCAGCCCCAGCATTTT. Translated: CASSNQDSRGNQPQHF.